The 11 T cell receptor beta chains presented below share a single source sample, sequenced in a study of blood T cell repertoires in COVID-19. Repertoires were generated with immunoSEQ multiplex PCR, while TCRdb's copy carries only in-frame clones and drops some. The sample lists fewer than 250,000 clones, less than 85% occurring once. Sequences were obtained from PBMCs or T cells enriched from blood (not recorded which). The receptor source for this set is a woman in her 30s who had recovered from COVID-19.

J is TRBJ2-7 and V is TRBV10-3; TRBD1 aligns across 10 bases. The trim removed 9 bases at V and 4 bases at J, leaving 9 bases unmatched. This CDR3 comprises 14 residues. Germline V gene lookup returns CDR1 ENHRY and CDR2 SYGVKD. CDR3 coding DNA: TGTGCCATTCTACCCGGGACAGGGGAATACGAGCAGTACTTC. The encoded protein is CAILPGTGEYEQYF.

This sequence joins TRBV15 and TRBJ1-5; 11 bases match TRBD1. This CDR3 spans 16 amino acids. V dropped 2 bases and J dropped 6; count of bases not matched to a gene: 6. The germline V gene encodes CDR1 LNHNV and CDR2 YYDKDF (reference sequence). The CDR3, as DNA: TGTGCCACCAGCAGACAGGACAGGGGGCAAGGTCAGCCCCAGCATTTT. It is translated as CATSRQDRGQGQPQHF.

J is TRBJ2-3 and V is TRBV5-1, with 7 bases fitting TRBD2. Germline V CDR1 and CDR2: SGHRS, YFSETQ. Germline trimming cut 2 bases from V and 6 bases from J; bases unmatched to any gene: 9. The CDR3 runs 15 residues. CDR3 DNA sequence: TGCGCCAGCAGCTTAGGAGGGAGGGCCGGGGATACGCAGTATTTT. This translates into CASSLGGRAGDTQYF. Combining the CDR3 with reference TRBV5-1 and TRBJ2-3 gives the whole variable domain KAGVTQTPRYLIKTRGQQVTLSCSPISGHRSVSWYQQTPGQGLQFLFEYFSETQRNKGNFPGRFSGRQFSNSRSEMNVSTLELGDSALYLCASSLGGRAGDTQYFGPGTRLTVL.

This chain connects TRBV18 to TRBJ1-5; D is uncertain. Germline assignment: CDR1 KGHSH and CDR2 LQKENI. Trimming stripped 3 bases from V and 4 bases from J, with 7 bases between. The length of the CDR3 is 13 residues. The CDR3 bases are TGTGCCAGCTCACCTAGCTTTAATCAGCCCCAGCATTTT. This codes for CASSPSFNQPQHF.

The chain recombines TRBV5-1 with TRBJ2-5, with 8 bases lining up with TRBD1. V trimming: 4 bases; J trimming: 5 bases; junction bases outside the gene matches: 10. The CDR3 spans 15 residues. Germline values: CDR1 SGHRS, CDR2 YFSETQ. CDR3 nucleotide sequence: TGCGCCAGCAGCGTCCAGGACAGGGCAAAGGAGACCCAGTACTTC. Its translation is CASSVQDRAKETQYF.

V gene TRBV28 combines with J gene TRBJ1-1, with D unresolved. CDR1 MDHEN and CDR2 SYDVKM come from the germline V gene. Trimming removed 4 bases from V and 2 bases from J, with 14 bases in between. This CDR3 has 15 residues. Written as DNA, the CDR3 is TGTGCCAGCAGTTCCGCAGGTTCTTTCAACACTGAAGCTTTCTTT. Amino acids: CASSSAGSFNTEAFF.

The V and J genes are TRBV28 and TRBJ2-7; 12 bases are shared with TRBD2. Germline V gene lookup returns CDR1 MDHEN and CDR2 SYDVKM. V was clipped by 5 bases and J by 0 bases; unmatched bases: 5. CDR3 length equals 16 residues. Written as DNA, the CDR3 is TGTGCCAGCAGTCTATCTAGCGGGGGGGGCTCCTACGAGCAGTACTTC. This encodes CASSLSSGGGSYEQYF.

This chain joins TRBV7-9 and TRBJ1-3, with D tentatively TRBD1 (5 bases). CDR1 and CDR2 from the germline V gene are SEHNR and FQNEAQ (reference sequence). The ends were cut back, 4 bases at V and 2 bases at J, with 12 bases in the middle. The CDR3 extends over 15 amino acids. CDR3 loop: CASSSWGGAGNTIYF. The CDR3, as DNA: TGTGCCAGCAGCTCCTGGGGAGGGGCTGGAAACACCATATATTTT.

The chain combines TRBV7-8 with TRBJ1-5; maybe TRBD1 (5 bases). CDR3 length: 16 residues. V lost 0 bases to trimming and J lost 7 bases, with 16 bases between them. Germline CDR1 is SGHVS and CDR2 is FQNEAQ. The CDR3 DNA follows: TGTGCCAGCAGCTTAGCGCGGTGGCAGGGAGGACAGCCCCAGCATTTT. Translation: CASSLARWQGGQPQHF. The full variable domain, rest sourced from reference TRBV7-8 and TRBJ1-5, is GAGVSQSPRYKVAKRGQDVALRCDPISGHVSLFWYQQALGQGPEFLTYFQNEAQLDKSGLPSDRFFAERPEGSVSTLKIQRTQQEDSAVYLCASSLARWQGGQPQHFGDGTRLSIL.

This clone was counted a single time. The genes are TRBV19 and TRBJ1-5, with a weak D call TRBD1 (5 bases). Trimming pared 7 bases from V and 4 bases from J, leaving 14 bases between. This CDR3 is 14 amino acids long. The germline CDR1 and CDR2 sequences are LNHDA and SQIVND (reference sequence). CDR3 in DNA: TGTGCCAGTACCAATGGGGCGGGGAATCAGCCCCAGCATTTT. This codes for CASTNGAGNQPQHF.

V gene TRBV28 combines with J gene TRBJ2-1, with 7 positions matching TRBD2. The CDR3 is made up of 13 amino acids. CDR1 is MDHEN, CDR2 SYDVKM, per germline. J lost 5 bases, V lost 7 bases, and 5 bases had no gene match. CDR3 nucleotide sequence: TGTGCCAGCATCGGGACTAACAACAATGAGCAGTTCTTC. Its translation: CASIGTNNNEQFF.